Each of the 9 T cell receptor beta chains below was sequenced from the same sample in a study of blood T cells in healthy people across ages. A J-beta primer mix and a sample-barcoded 5' primer were used in a second PCR of about 7 to 12 cycles. TCRdb reanalysed the 5' RACE reads using MiXCR and keeps one entry per CDR3 protein. The table includes 980,000 or so distinct CDR3 sequences, 45% to 50% detected once. The material sequenced was blood. These receptors were collected from a man in his thirties or forties in good health.

V gene TRBV5-1 combines with J gene TRBJ2-1; a weak D match, TRBD1 (5 bases). The J call is doubtful: the DNA matches TRBJ2-7 better. This CDR3 contains 14 residues. Germline V lookup: CDR1 SGHRS, CDR2 YFSETQ. The CDR3 sequence is CASSLGGFYNEQYF. DNA of the CDR3: TGCGCCAGCAGCTTGGGGGGCTTCTACAATGAGCAGTACTTC.

The chain links TRBV10-3 to TRBJ2-3, with 7 bases aligning to TRBD1. V gave up 10 bases and J gave up 1 base; unmatched junction bases: 8. Germline CDR1 is ENHRY and CDR2 is SYGVKD. This CDR3 has 14 residues. The CDR3 DNA reads TGTGCCACCCGGGACAGCGCAGGCACAGATACGCAGTATTTT. Amino acid sequence: CATRDSAGTDTQYF.

The chain is built from TRBV7-8 and TRBJ2-5, with 7 positions matching TRBD1. The V gene's germline CDR1 is SGHVS and CDR2 FQNEAQ. This CDR3 comprises 16 residues. V lost 5 bases and J lost 1; bases outside the gene matches: 10. The DNA for the CDR3 is TGTGCCAGCAGCAATCCGGTACCAGGGGGCCAAGAGACCCAGTACTTC. Its translation is CASSNPVPGGQETQYF. The entire variable domain, with the rest obtained from reference TRBV7-8 and TRBJ2-5, is as follows: GAGVSQSPRYKVAKRGQDVALRCDPISGHVSLFWYQQALGQGPEFLTYFQNEAQLDKSGLPSDRFFAERPEGSVSTLKIQRTQQEDSAVYLCASSNPVPGGQETQYFGPGTRLLVL.

This clonotype was counted once. CDR3 loop: CASSVGNGQPQHF. The DNA of the CDR3 is TGTGCCAGCAGTGTTGGGAATGGTCAGCCCCAGCATTTT. The chain joins TRBV27 to TRBJ1-5; D ambiguous. The CDR3 spans 13 residues. V lost 5 bases and J lost 6, with 11 bases in between. Germline CDR1 reads MNHEY; CDR2 reads SMNVEV (reference sequence).

This clonotype was observed at least ten times. The CDR3 protein is CASSLASQETQYF. Here the CDR3 DNA reads TGTGCCAGCAGTTTGGCAAGCCAAGAGACCCAGTACTTC. This chain joins TRBV12-3 or TRBV12-4 and TRBJ2-5; no firm D call. This CDR3 spans 13 amino acids. V lost 3 bases to trimming and J lost 1 base, with 6 bases between them.

The chain joins TRBV25-1 to TRBJ1-5, with D unclear. In germline, CDR1 is MGHDK, CDR2 SYGVNS. V lost 3 bases, J lost 3 bases, and 9 bases lay in between. This CDR3 region has 14 residues. The CDR3 sequence is CASSEVGYNQPQHF. DNA for the CDR3: TGTGCCAGCAGTGAGGTAGGGTACAATCAGCCCCAGCATTTT.

This clonotype turned up a few times. This sequence joins TRBV6-4 and TRBJ1-2, with a weak D call TRBD1 (5 bases). This CDR3 is built from 14 residues. CDR1 is MRHNA, CDR2 SNTAGT, per germline. V lost 6 bases and J lost 2, with 13 bases in between. The CDR3 nucleotides read TGTGCCAGCAGCCCGGGACGGTTGAACTATGGCTACACCTTC. As protein: CASSPGRLNYGYTF.

This clonotype showed up just a few times. The CDR3 DNA sequence: TGTGCCAGCAGCTTAGGGCCTAGCGGGGGGGCATATGGGCAGTACTTC. This sequence encodes CASSLGPSGGAYGQYF. This sequence joins TRBV7-2 and TRBJ2-7, with 12 nucleotides matching TRBD2. The germline V gene encodes CDR1 SGHTA and CDR2 FQGNSA. Trimming at V came to 1 base and at J to 9 bases, leaving 10 bases not matched to a gene. There are 16 residues in the CDR3. The full variable domain, with the rest looked up from reference TRBV7-2 and TRBJ2-7, is GAGVSQSPSNKVTEKGKDVELRCDPISGHTALYWYRQSLGQGLEFLIYFQGNSAPDKSGLPSDRFSAERTGGSVSTLTIQRTQQEDSAVYLCASSLGPSGGAYGQYFGPGTRLTVT.

Only a few counts were recorded for this clonotype. V and J are TRBV7-8 and TRBJ1-2; maybe TRBD1 (5 bases). CDR1 is SGHVS, CDR2 FQNEAQ, per germline. V was pared by 1 base and J by 4 bases, with 10 bases between. The CDR3 runs 14 residues. The CDR3 spells CASSLGPGSYGYTF. In nucleotides, the CDR3 is TGTGCCAGCAGCTTAGGACCAGGGTCCTATGGCTACACCTTC. The full variable domain, rest sourced from reference TRBV7-8 and TRBJ1-2, is GAGVSQSPRYKVAKRGQDVALRCDPISGHVSLFWYQQALGQGPEFLTYFQNEAQLDKSGLPSDRFFAERPEGSVSTLKIQRTQQEDSAVYLCASSLGPGSYGYTFGSGTRLTVV.